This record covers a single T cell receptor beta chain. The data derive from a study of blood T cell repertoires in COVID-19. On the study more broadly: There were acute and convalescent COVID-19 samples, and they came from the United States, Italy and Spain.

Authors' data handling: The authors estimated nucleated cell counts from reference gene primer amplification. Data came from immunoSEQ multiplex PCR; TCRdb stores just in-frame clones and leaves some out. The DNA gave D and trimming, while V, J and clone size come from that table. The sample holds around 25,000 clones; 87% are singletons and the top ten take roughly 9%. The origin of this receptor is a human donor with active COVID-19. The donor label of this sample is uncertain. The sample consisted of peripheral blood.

As DNA, the CDR3 is TGTGCCAGCAGCCCGCAGGGAGGCCTCTATGGCTACACCTTC. Protein: CASSPQGGLYGYTF. The chain has TRBV7-2 and TRBJ1-2; tentative D call: TRBD1 (5 bases). The germline V and J ends were trimmed by 5 bases and 4 bases, with 14 bases remaining between them. The CDR3 covers 14 residues. Germline-derived CDR1 and CDR2 are SGHTA and FQGNSA.